The T cell receptor beta chain under discussion was sequenced for a study of identical twins. TCRdb reprocessed the 5' RACE reads via MiXCR and lists one record per CDR3 protein. The table has about 890,000 distinct CDR3 sequences, approximately 13% seen once. With regard to this clonotype: Its antigen is not known.

The study's findings and limits: Where out-of-frame alpha sequences were twin-shared, they showed excess low generation probability. Sharing of beta out-of-frame sequences by twins showed a weaker excess.

The CDR3 is made up of 13 amino acids. The V end was cut by 7 bases, the J end by 2 bases, with 11 bases between. The same data also contributed to another study, on yellow fever vaccine responses in identical twins.

The clonotype comes from a young woman in good health. The chain has TRBV12-3 or TRBV12-4 and TRBJ1-1, with D maybe TRBD1 (5 bases). Sequences were obtained from PBMCs. The CDR3 bases are TGTGCCAGCACGGACACCTTTAACACTGAAGCTTTCTTT. Translation gives CASTDTFNTEAFF.